This T cell receptor (beta chain) was recorded in a study of blood T cell repertoires in COVID-19. Background on the study: The United States, Italy and Spain supplied acute and convalescent COVID-19 samples.

The length of the CDR3 is 15 residues. The germline gives CDR1 ENHRY, CDR2 SYGVKD. V lost 5 bases to trimming and J lost 0 bases, with 13 bases between them. Measured with immunoSEQ multiplex PCR; TCRdb has only the in-frame clones, and not every one. The sample records some 130,000 clones, more than 85% being singletons. The receptor was isolated from a man aged 55-75 years with COVID-19, enrolled during active disease. Specimen: peripheral blood. J is TRBJ2-5 and V is TRBV10-3; a weak D match, TRBD1 (6 bases). CDR3 coding DNA: TGTGCCATCAGTATGGGGGCTAGGGACCAAGAGACCCAGTACTTC. Its protein product is CAISMGARDQETQYF.